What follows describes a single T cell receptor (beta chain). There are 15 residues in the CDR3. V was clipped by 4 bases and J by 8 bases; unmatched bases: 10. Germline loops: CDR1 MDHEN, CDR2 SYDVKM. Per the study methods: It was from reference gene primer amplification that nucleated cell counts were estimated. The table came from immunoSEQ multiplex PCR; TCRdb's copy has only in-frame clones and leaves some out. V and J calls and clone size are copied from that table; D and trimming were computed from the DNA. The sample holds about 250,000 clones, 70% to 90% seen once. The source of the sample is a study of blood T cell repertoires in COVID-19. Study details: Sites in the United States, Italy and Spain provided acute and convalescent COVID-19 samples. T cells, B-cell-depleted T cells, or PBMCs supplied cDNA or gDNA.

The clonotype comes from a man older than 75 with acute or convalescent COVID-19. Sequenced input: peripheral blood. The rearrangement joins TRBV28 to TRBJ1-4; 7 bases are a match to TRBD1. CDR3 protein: CASSSRQGGQEKLFF. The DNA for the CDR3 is TGTGCCAGCAGTTCCAGACAGGGAGGTCAAGAAAAACTGTTTTTT.